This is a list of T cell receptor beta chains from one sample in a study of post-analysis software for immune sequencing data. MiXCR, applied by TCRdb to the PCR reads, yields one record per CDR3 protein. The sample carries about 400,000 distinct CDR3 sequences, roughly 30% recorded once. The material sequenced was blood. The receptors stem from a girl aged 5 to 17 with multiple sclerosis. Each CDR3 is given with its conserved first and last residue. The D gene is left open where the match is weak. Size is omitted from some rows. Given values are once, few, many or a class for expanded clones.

CDR3 protein: CAISETGGMAEQYF
CDR3 DNA: TGTGCCATCAGTGAGACAGGTGGGATGGCCGAGCAGTACTTC
J gene: TRBJ2-7
clone size: .
V gene: TRBV10-3
D gene: .

CDR3 protein: CASSVRTGVDTEAFF
CDR3 DNA: TGTGCCAGCTCAGTCAGGACAGGGGTAGACACTGAAGCTTTCTTT
J gene: TRBJ1-1
clone size: .
V gene: TRBV18
D gene: TRBD1

CDR3 protein: CASSLAGGRTQYF
CDR3 DNA: TGCGCCAGCAGCTTGGCGGGGGGGAGGACCCAGTACTTC
J gene: TRBJ2-5
clone size: few
V gene: TRBV5-1
D gene: TRBD2

CDR3 protein: CASGSYRSSGANVLTF
CDR3 DNA: TGTGCCAGCGGTAGCTACAGGAGCTCTGGGGCCAACGTCCTGACTTTC
J gene: TRBJ2-6
clone size: .
V gene: TRBV7-2
D gene: .

CDR3 protein: CASSLRPGEQFF
CDR3 DNA: TGTGCCAGCAGCCTAAGACCGGGTGAGCAGTTCTTC
J gene: TRBJ2-1
clone size: .
V gene: TRBV3-1
D gene: .

CDR3 protein: CASSTGTSGADTQYF
CDR3 DNA: TGTGCCAGCAGCACCGGGACTAGCGGGGCGGATACGCAGTATTTT
J gene: TRBJ2-3
clone size: .
V gene: TRBV5-8
D gene: TRBD2

CDR3 protein: CASSLGRVIMNTEAFF
CDR3 DNA: TGTGCCAGCAGTTTGGGTAGGGTTATTATGAACACTGAAGCTTTCTTT
J gene: TRBJ1-1
clone size: .
V gene: TRBV12-3/TRBV12-4
D gene: .

CDR3 protein: CASSGNGRQETQYF
CDR3 DNA: TGCGCCAGCAGTGGAAACGGACGACAAGAGACCCAGTACTTC
J gene: TRBJ2-5
clone size: .
V gene: TRBV10-2
D gene: .

CDR3 protein: CASGGTARNTEAFF
CDR3 DNA: TGTGCCAGCGGGGGGACCGCACGGAACACTGAAGCTTTCTTT
J gene: TRBJ1-1
clone size: .
V gene: TRBV2
D gene: .

CDR3 protein: CSARAVNYGYTF
CDR3 DNA: TGCAGTGCTAGAGCGGTTAACTATGGCTACACCTTC
J gene: TRBJ1-2
clone size: few
V gene: TRBV20-1
D gene: .

CDR3 protein: CAASGGGADNEQFF
CDR3 DNA: TGTGCCGCATCAGGAGGGGGGGCCGACAATGAGCAGTTCTTC
J gene: TRBJ2-1
clone size: .
V gene: TRBV12-3/TRBV12-4
D gene: .

CDR3 protein: CASSQRVGTSTLNEQFF
CDR3 DNA: TGCGCCAGCAGCCAAAGGGTAGGGACTAGCACTCTCAATGAGCAGTTCTTC
J gene: TRBJ2-1
clone size: few
V gene: TRBV4-3
D gene: TRBD2

CDR3 protein: CAISGGGLNEQFF
CDR3 DNA: TGTGCCATCTCGGGCGGGGGCCTCAATGAGCAGTTCTTC
J gene: TRBJ2-1
clone size: few
V gene: TRBV10-3
D gene: .

CDR3 protein: CASSQDSPGLTNTGELFF
CDR3 DNA: TGCGCCAGCAGCCAAGATAGTCCAGGCCTCACGAACACCGGGGAGCTGTTTTTT
J gene: TRBJ2-2
clone size: .
V gene: TRBV4-1
D gene: .

CDR3 protein: CASSSGTGSGSYEQYF
CDR3 DNA: TGTGCCAGCAGCTCCGGGACAGGGTCGGGCTCCTACGAGCAGTACTTC
J gene: TRBJ2-7
clone size: .
V gene: TRBV12-3/TRBV12-4
D gene: TRBD1

CDR3 protein: CSVPTGDTEAFF
CDR3 DNA: TGCAGCGTTCCTACAGGGGACACTGAAGCTTTCTTT
J gene: TRBJ1-1
clone size: .
V gene: TRBV29-1
D gene: TRBD1

CDR3 protein: CATSGDQGLLYNGQFF
CDR3 DNA: TGTGCCACCAGCGGCGATCAGGGACTCCTTTACAATGGGCAGTTCTTC
J gene: TRBJ2-1
clone size: few
V gene: TRBV15
D gene: .

CDR3 protein: CASSEDRGDTEAFF
CDR3 DNA: TGTGCCAGCAGTGAAGACAGGGGGGACACTGAAGCTTTCTTT
J gene: TRBJ1-1
clone size: .
V gene: TRBV2
D gene: TRBD1

CDR3 protein: CASRTDQGSTGELFF
CDR3 DNA: TGTGCCAGCAGAACGGACCAGGGGTCCACCGGGGAGCTGTTTTTT
J gene: TRBJ2-2
clone size: .
V gene: TRBV6-6
D gene: .

CDR3 protein: CASSRQGLGNEQFF
CDR3 DNA: TGTGCCAGCTCCCGGCAGGGGCTGGGCAATGAGCAGTTCTTC
J gene: TRBJ2-1
clone size: .
V gene: TRBV6-5
D gene: .

CDR3 protein: CASSIGQGDYNEQFF
CDR3 DNA: TGTGCCAGCAGTATCGGACAGGGGGATTACAATGAGCAGTTCTTC
J gene: TRBJ2-1
clone size: .
V gene: TRBV7-9
D gene: TRBD1

CDR3 protein: CASSWEGLQFF
CDR3 DNA: TGTGCCAGCAGCTGGGAGGGGTTGCAGTTCTTC
J gene: TRBJ2-1
clone size: .
V gene: TRBV13
D gene: TRBD2

CDR3 protein: CASSHATGRLAGLNEQFF
CDR3 DNA: TGTGCCAGCAGCCACGCCACGGGGAGACTAGCGGGGTTGAATGAGCAGTTCTTC
J gene: TRBJ2-1
clone size: .
V gene: TRBV3-1
D gene: TRBD2

CDR3 protein: CASSESGYNSPLHF
CDR3 DNA: TGTGCCAGCAGTGAGAGTGGGTATAATTCACCCCTCCACTTT
J gene: TRBJ1-6
clone size: .
V gene: TRBV25-1
D gene: .

CDR3 protein: CASRNGRDTEAFF
CDR3 DNA: TGCGCCAGCAGGAACGGGAGGGACACTGAAGCTTTCTTT
J gene: TRBJ1-1
clone size: .
V gene: TRBV5-1
D gene: .

CDR3 protein: CSARKDSSNQPQHF
CDR3 DNA: TGCAGTGCTAGAAAAGACAGCAGCAATCAGCCCCAGCATTTT
J gene: TRBJ1-5
clone size: few
V gene: TRBV20-1
D gene: .

CDR3 protein: CASSLPPQGARNEQFF
CDR3 DNA: TGTGCCAGCAGTTTACCCCCACAGGGGGCAAGGAATGAGCAGTTCTTC
J gene: TRBJ2-1
clone size: .
V gene: TRBV28
D gene: TRBD1

CDR3 protein: CASSYSAGVANTGELFF
CDR3 DNA: TGTGCCAGCAGTTACTCAGCAGGGGTAGCGAACACCGGGGAGCTGTTTTTT
J gene: TRBJ2-2
clone size: many
V gene: TRBV6-5
D gene: .

CDR3 protein: CANSPHPRGHSQETQYF
CDR3 DNA: TGTGCCAACAGTCCACACCCCAGGGGACACAGTCAAGAGACCCAGTACTTC
J gene: TRBJ2-5
clone size: .
V gene: TRBV6-1
D gene: .

CDR3 protein: CAISASTGGEQYF
CDR3 DNA: TGTGCCATCAGTGCTTCGACAGGGGGCGAGCAGTACTTC
J gene: TRBJ2-7
clone size: .
V gene: TRBV10-3
D gene: TRBD1

CDR3 protein: CASSHEGGTDTQYF
CDR3 DNA: TGTGCCAGCAGCCATGAAGGCGGCACAGATACGCAGTATTTT
J gene: TRBJ2-3
clone size: .
V gene: TRBV4-2
D gene: .

CDR3 protein: CASSPPGRSSYNEQFF
CDR3 DNA: TGTGCCAGCTCACCACCGGGCAGGTCAAGCTACAATGAGCAGTTCTTC
J gene: TRBJ2-1
clone size: many
V gene: TRBV18
D gene: .

CDR3 protein: CASRTLGGQGLGNQPQHF
CDR3 DNA: TGTGCCAGCAGAACGTTAGGCGGGCAGGGATTAGGCAATCAGCCCCAGCATTTT
J gene: TRBJ1-5
clone size: .
V gene: TRBV28
D gene: .

CDR3 protein: CATASGGNEQFF
CDR3 DNA: TGTGCCACCGCCTCGGGGGGTAATGAGCAGTTCTTC
J gene: TRBJ2-1
clone size: few
V gene: TRBV24-1
D gene: TRBD2

CDR3 protein: CASSLGGGREETQYF
CDR3 DNA: TGTGCCAGCAGCTTAGGAGGAGGCAGGGAAGAGACCCAGTACTTC
J gene: TRBJ2-5
clone size: .
V gene: TRBV7-9
D gene: .

CDR3 protein: CASRPTGHEQFF
CDR3 DNA: TGTGCCAGCAGGCCGACAGGGCATGAGCAGTTCTTC
J gene: TRBJ2-1
clone size: many
V gene: TRBV12-3/TRBV12-4
D gene: TRBD1

CDR3 protein: CASSSNSRPDTQYF
CDR3 DNA: TGTGCCAGCAGTTCGAACTCCCGCCCAGATACGCAGTATTTT
J gene: TRBJ2-3
clone size: many
V gene: TRBV6-2/TRBV6-3
D gene: .

CDR3 protein: CASSPRRGTSGATGELFF
CDR3 DNA: TGTGCCAGCAGCCCGAGGAGGGGGACTAGCGGGGCGACCGGGGAGCTGTTTTTT
J gene: TRBJ2-2
clone size: .
V gene: TRBV7-9
D gene: TRBD2

CDR3 protein: CASSQVLTSGGKLGERFF
CDR3 DNA: TGTGCCAGCAGCCAAGTTTTAACTAGCGGGGGGAAATTGGGTGAGCGGTTCTTC
J gene: TRBJ2-1
clone size: .
V gene: TRBV4-2
D gene: TRBD2

CDR3 protein: CSVPTLGETQYF
CDR3 DNA: TGCAGCGTTCCTACTCTGGGGGAGACCCAGTACTTC
J gene: TRBJ2-5
clone size: .
V gene: TRBV29-1
D gene: .

CDR3 protein: CASSPEGYGYTF
CDR3 DNA: TGTGCCAGCAGTCCCGAGGGGTATGGCTACACCTTC
J gene: TRBJ1-2
clone size: .
V gene: TRBV6-5
D gene: .

CDR3 protein: CSADTSGSRGNEQFF
CDR3 DNA: TGCAGTGCAGACACTAGCGGGTCAAGGGGCAATGAGCAGTTCTTC
J gene: TRBJ2-1
clone size: .
V gene: TRBV20-1
D gene: TRBD2

CDR3 protein: CASRASSSGQETQYF
CDR3 DNA: TGTGCCAGCAGGGCGAGTTCCAGCGGGCAAGAGACCCAGTACTTC
J gene: TRBJ2-5
clone size: few
V gene: TRBV13
D gene: .

CDR3 protein: CASSQASGYNEQFF
CDR3 DNA: TGCGCCAGCAGCCAAGCTAGCGGCTACAATGAGCAGTTCTTC
J gene: TRBJ2-1
clone size: .
V gene: TRBV4-1
D gene: TRBD2

CDR3 protein: CASSLDGTETSPLHF
CDR3 DNA: TGTGCCAGCAGCTTAGACGGGACAGAAACTTCACCCCTCCACTTT
J gene: TRBJ1-6
clone size: .
V gene: TRBV7-2
D gene: TRBD1

CDR3 protein: CASYGLAGEETQYF
CDR3 DNA: TGCGCCAGTTATGGTCTAGCGGGGGAAGAGACCCAGTACTTC
J gene: TRBJ2-5
clone size: few
V gene: TRBV10-2
D gene: TRBD2

CDR3 protein: CASGMPGLRLGYNEQFF
CDR3 DNA: TGCGCCAGCGGCATGCCGGGACTCCGGCTGGGGTACAATGAGCAGTTCTTC
J gene: TRBJ2-1
clone size: .
V gene: TRBV5-1
D gene: .

CDR3 protein: CASSPADIYPGANVLTF
CDR3 DNA: TGTGCCAGCTCACCTGCCGACATTTACCCTGGGGCCAACGTCCTGACTTTC
J gene: TRBJ2-6
clone size: .
V gene: TRBV18
D gene: .

CDR3 protein: CASRLGQGRQPQHF
CDR3 DNA: TGCGCCAGCAGACTTGGACAGGGCCGCCAGCCCCAGCATTTT
J gene: TRBJ1-5
clone size: .
V gene: TRBV10-2
D gene: TRBD1

CDR3 protein: CASSWTGGKLGISPLHF
CDR3 DNA: TGTGCCAGCAGTTGGACAGGGGGAAAGTTGGGAATTTCACCCCTCCACTTT
J gene: TRBJ1-6
clone size: few
V gene: TRBV27
D gene: TRBD1

CDR3 protein: CASRVQGALSAGELFF
CDR3 DNA: TGTGCCAGCAGGGTACAGGGGGCGCTGAGTGCCGGGGAGCTGTTTTTT
J gene: TRBJ2-2
clone size: .
V gene: TRBV6-1
D gene: TRBD1

CDR3 protein: CASSVRLYQETQYF
CDR3 DNA: TGTGCCAGCAGTGTCCGATTGTACCAAGAGACCCAGTACTTC
J gene: TRBJ2-5
clone size: few
V gene: TRBV6-1
D gene: .

CDR3 protein: CASSLAVQAVPYEQYF
CDR3 DNA: TGTGCCAGCAGCTTAGCGGTACAGGCGGTTCCCTACGAGCAGTACTTC
J gene: TRBJ2-7
clone size: .
V gene: TRBV7-9
D gene: .

CDR3 protein: CASSPVGGLTSPDTQYF
CDR3 DNA: TGTGCCAGCAGCCCCGTTGGAGGACTCACAAGCCCAGATACGCAGTATTTT
J gene: TRBJ2-3
clone size: .
V gene: TRBV7-2
D gene: .